This T cell receptor (beta chain) was retrieved from a study of identical twins. As concerns this clonotype: It is unclear where the CDR3 begins or ends on the DNA, so no DNA is shown, and the CDR3 is as TCRdb lists it.

Germline values: CDR1 SGDLS, CDR2 YYNGEE. The CDR3 extends over 12 residues, inclusive of both ends. TCRdb fed the 5' RACE reads into MiXCR, producing one record per CDR3 protein. Of approximately 700,000 distinct CDR3 sequences listed, 15% to 20% are singletons. The sample also formed part of further work on T cells expressing NK-cell markers. As that study records: Sorted CD3+CD56+NKG2C+, CD3+CD56+NKG2C- and CD3+CD56-NKG2C+ T cells supplied TCR beta repertoires. HCMV serostatus: seven of eight sequenced donors positive, one negative. Anti-gamma-delta TCR antibody use in several experiments restricted sorting to alpha-beta TCR T cells. Leadership of the CD3+CD56-NKG2C+ fraction also belonged to these clonotypes in several donors.

The V gene is TRBV9, the J gene TRBJ2-1; the table's D call of TRBD2 was not tested on the DNA. Sequenced: PBMCs. This clonotype was sampled from a woman in her late teens or twenties in good health. CDR3 sequence reads: CASSVASGNKFF.